Listed below are T cell receptor beta chains from one sample, sequenced in a study of T cell responses to AZD1222 COVID-19 vaccine. Produced via immunoSEQ multiplex PCR; TCRdb's table is partial and in-frame only. The sample consists of roughly 170,000 clones, 85% to 95% of them appearing once. Material: peripheral blood, obtained 28 days after the second AZD1222 dose. The receptor source for this set is an adult who received the AZD1222 COVID-19 vaccine. Both conserved end residues are part of each CDR3. Each record gives: CDR3 DNA, CDR3 protein, V gene, D gene, J gene, clone size. The D gene is left open where the match is weak. Clone size is shown for a subset of rows, as once, few, many or a class of expanded clone.

cdr3_nt: TGTGCCAGCAGCCAAGATGGGGGCAGATATTCACCCCTCCACTTT; cdr3_aa: CASSQDGGRYSPLHF; v_call: TRBV4-2; d_call: -; j_call: TRBJ1-6; clone_size: -
cdr3_nt: TGTGCCAGCAGCTTAGCAGGGGGTGTTCAGCCCCAGCATTTT; cdr3_aa: CASSLAGGVQPQHF; v_call: TRBV7-2; d_call: -; j_call: TRBJ1-5; clone_size: -
cdr3_nt: TGTGCCAGCAGAAAAGACAGGGGCTCCTACAATGAGCAGTTCTTC; cdr3_aa: CASRKDRGSYNEQFF; v_call: TRBV6-5; d_call: TRBD1; j_call: TRBJ2-1; clone_size: -
cdr3_nt: TGTGCCAGCAGCCACTTGGGGGCCGGCCGGGACTTC; cdr3_aa: CASSHLGAGRDF; v_call: TRBV3-1/TRBV3-2; d_call: -; j_call: TRBJ2-5; clone_size: -
cdr3_nt: TGTGCCAGCAGCTTGGTACCCTCGGAGACTGAAGCTTTCTTT; cdr3_aa: CASSLVPSETEAFF; v_call: TRBV7-9; d_call: -; j_call: TRBJ1-1; clone_size: -
cdr3_nt: TGTGCCAGCAGTGACTCGGGGTTATCCACTGAAGCTTTCTTT; cdr3_aa: CASSDSGLSTEAFF; v_call: TRBV6-4; d_call: -; j_call: TRBJ1-1; clone_size: -
cdr3_nt: TGCGCCAGCAGCTTGCGAGGGGAAACTAACACTGAAGCTTTCTTT; cdr3_aa: CASSLRGETNTEAFF; v_call: TRBV5-1; d_call: -; j_call: TRBJ1-1; clone_size: -
cdr3_nt: TGCGCCAGCAGGACGGGACAGGGGCCGAATCAGCCCCAGCATTTT; cdr3_aa: CASRTGQGPNQPQHF; v_call: TRBV5-1; d_call: TRBD1; j_call: TRBJ1-5; clone_size: -
cdr3_nt: TGTGCCAGCAGTTACGCTTACTATGGCTACACCTTC; cdr3_aa: CASSYAYYGYTF; v_call: TRBV6-2/TRBV6-3; d_call: -; j_call: TRBJ1-2; clone_size: -
cdr3_nt: TGTGCCAGCAGCCCGGACAGTAGGGCCTATGGCTACACCTTC; cdr3_aa: CASSPDSRAYGYTF; v_call: TRBV7-2; d_call: -; j_call: TRBJ1-2; clone_size: -
cdr3_nt: TGTGCCAGCAGTTCCCGGCAGGCTTTCTTT; cdr3_aa: CASSSRQAFF; v_call: TRBV6-6; d_call: -; j_call: TRBJ1-1; clone_size: -
cdr3_nt: TGTGCCAGCAGGAAGACAGGGAGCACAGATACGCAGTATTTT; cdr3_aa: CASRKTGSTDTQYF; v_call: TRBV28; d_call: TRBD1; j_call: TRBJ2-3; clone_size: -
cdr3_nt: TGTGCCAGCAGCCAAACACCTAGCGGGGTGGACCCATATCATCAACAGTACTTC; cdr3_aa: CASSQTPSGVDPYHQQYF; v_call: TRBV3-1/TRBV3-2; d_call: TRBD2; j_call: TRBJ2-7; clone_size: -
cdr3_nt: TGTGCCAGCAGTGCTTGGACAAACCGCCACGAGCAGTACTTC; cdr3_aa: CASSAWTNRHEQYF; v_call: TRBV28; d_call: -; j_call: TRBJ2-7; clone_size: -
cdr3_nt: TGCGCCAGCAGCCTCGGGACAGAAGGCTATGGCTACACCTTC; cdr3_aa: CASSLGTEGYGYTF; v_call: TRBV5-1; d_call: TRBD1; j_call: TRBJ1-2; clone_size: -
cdr3_nt: TGTGCCAGCAGCTTAACTCTATCTCGGGACTTGAGGGGCTACACCTTC; cdr3_aa: CASSLTLSRDLRGYTF; v_call: TRBV7-3; d_call: -; j_call: TRBJ1-2; clone_size: once
cdr3_nt: TGTGCCAGCAGTTTCACGGACCGGACCCTTACCGGGGAGCTGTTTTTT; cdr3_aa: CASSFTDRTLTGELFF; v_call: TRBV28; d_call: -; j_call: TRBJ2-2; clone_size: -
cdr3_nt: TGTGCCAGCAGTCCCCAACCGGGACTAGCGTCTTTCAATGAGCAGTTCTTC; cdr3_aa: CASSPQPGLASFNEQFF; v_call: TRBV28; d_call: TRBD2; j_call: TRBJ2-1; clone_size: -
cdr3_nt: TGCGCCAGCAGTGAAACTAGGAAGGGCACTGAGCAGTTCTTC; cdr3_aa: CASSETRKGTEQFF; v_call: TRBV10-1; d_call: -; j_call: TRBJ2-1; clone_size: once
cdr3_nt: TGTGCCAGCAGTTTCGCCTCTGGACAGCTAAACAATCAGCCCCAGCATTTT; cdr3_aa: CASSFASGQLNNQPQHF; v_call: TRBV28; d_call: -; j_call: TRBJ1-5; clone_size: -
cdr3_nt: TGTGCCAGACAGGGGGCGGAGGATGAAAAACTGTTTTTT; cdr3_aa: CARQGAEDEKLFF; v_call: TRBV2; d_call: TRBD1; j_call: TRBJ1-4; clone_size: few
cdr3_nt: TGTGCCAGCAGGGAGCGGGGAGTACAAGAGACCCAGTACTTC; cdr3_aa: CASRERGVQETQYF; v_call: TRBV2; d_call: TRBD2; j_call: TRBJ2-5; clone_size: -
cdr3_nt: TGTGCCAGCAGTCCGTACGTCCATGGGCAGGGCCCGGGCTATGGCTACACCTTC; cdr3_aa: CASSPYVHGQGPGYGYTF; v_call: TRBV27; d_call: -; j_call: TRBJ1-2; clone_size: -
cdr3_nt: TGTGCCAGCAGCTTGACAGGGGTTCGGGCAGATACGCAGTATTTT; cdr3_aa: CASSLTGVRADTQYF; v_call: TRBV7-8; d_call: TRBD1; j_call: TRBJ2-3; clone_size: -
cdr3_nt: TGTGCCAGCAGCCAAGCGGGGGGTGTGGAGACCCAGTACTTC; cdr3_aa: CASSQAGGVETQYF; v_call: TRBV7-9; d_call: TRBD2; j_call: TRBJ2-5; clone_size: -
cdr3_nt: TGCGCCAGCAGCTTGGTCGGTTTTGGGGCCAGATACACCGGGGAGCTGTTTTTT; cdr3_aa: CASSLVGFGARYTGELFF; v_call: TRBV5-1; d_call: -; j_call: TRBJ2-2; clone_size: -
cdr3_nt: TGCAGCGTTGAACAGTTCTACAATGAGCAGTTCTTC; cdr3_aa: CSVEQFYNEQFF; v_call: TRBV29-1; d_call: -; j_call: TRBJ2-1; clone_size: once
cdr3_nt: TGTGCCAGCAGCTCAACGACCGTCACCTACGAGCAGTACTTC; cdr3_aa: CASSSTTVTYEQYF; v_call: TRBV7-3; d_call: -; j_call: TRBJ2-7; clone_size: few
cdr3_nt: TGTGCCAGCAGTTACTCGGCGTGGAACTATGGCTACACCTTC; cdr3_aa: CASSYSAWNYGYTF; v_call: TRBV6-6; d_call: -; j_call: TRBJ1-2; clone_size: -
cdr3_nt: TGTGCCTGGATGGGGCAGCTTAATTCACCCCTCCACTTT; cdr3_aa: CAWMGQLNSPLHF; v_call: TRBV30; d_call: -; j_call: TRBJ1-6; clone_size: once
cdr3_nt: TGTGCCAGCAGCTCCACGGACAGGAGTGAAGCTTTCTTT; cdr3_aa: CASSSTDRSEAFF; v_call: TRBV4-2; d_call: TRBD1; j_call: TRBJ1-1; clone_size: -
cdr3_nt: TGTGCCAGCAGCTTAGGTTTCCTTGACACAGATACGCAGTATTTT; cdr3_aa: CASSLGFLDTDTQYF; v_call: TRBV11-2; d_call: -; j_call: TRBJ2-3; clone_size: -
cdr3_nt: TGTGCCGCTGGCCCTTTGAGGGACACTGAAGCTTTCTTT; cdr3_aa: CAAGPLRDTEAFF; v_call: TRBV18; d_call: -; j_call: TRBJ1-1; clone_size: -
cdr3_nt: TGTGCTAGCAGCTTAGGCCCTAGCGGGAGCCTGTACCAAGAGACCCAGTACTTC; cdr3_aa: CASSLGPSGSLYQETQYF; v_call: TRBV7-7; d_call: TRBD2; j_call: TRBJ2-5; clone_size: -
cdr3_nt: TGCAGCGGCTGGCAGGGGGCCGATTGGCTACGTTATAGCAATCAGCCCCAGCATTTT; cdr3_aa: CSGWQGADWLRYSNQPQHF; v_call: TRBV29-1; d_call: TRBD1; j_call: TRBJ1-5; clone_size: -
cdr3_nt: TGCAGCGTTGAAGTTAGGGACAGCACGACCAAAAACTTCTTT; cdr3_aa: CSVEVRDSTTKNFF; v_call: TRBV29-1; d_call: TRBD1; j_call: TRBJ1-1; clone_size: -
cdr3_nt: TGCGCCAGCAGCCCAAGACTAGCGGGAAAAAACATTCAGTACTTC; cdr3_aa: CASSPRLAGKNIQYF; v_call: TRBV5-1; d_call: TRBD2; j_call: TRBJ2-4; clone_size: -
cdr3_nt: TGTGCCAGCAGCAATTCAGGCAGGGGGCGAGGTACTGAAGCTTTCTTT; cdr3_aa: CASSNSGRGRGTEAFF; v_call: TRBV5-4; d_call: TRBD1; j_call: TRBJ1-1; clone_size: -
cdr3_nt: TGTGCCAGCGGGGGCCTGGGTGATACGCAGTATTTT; cdr3_aa: CASGGLGDTQYF; v_call: TRBV9; d_call: -; j_call: TRBJ2-3; clone_size: once
cdr3_nt: TGTGCCAGCAGCGTTTTCGGGACAGGGGGGGACGAGCAGTACTTC; cdr3_aa: CASSVFGTGGDEQYF; v_call: TRBV9; d_call: TRBD1; j_call: TRBJ2-7; clone_size: -
cdr3_nt: TGTGCCAGTAGTTTCGGAACGGAGCAAGAGACCCAGTACTTC; cdr3_aa: CASSFGTEQETQYF; v_call: TRBV19; d_call: -; j_call: TRBJ2-5; clone_size: -
cdr3_nt: TGTGCCAGCAGTTTATCCCCTGCACAAGAGACCCAGTACTTC; cdr3_aa: CASSLSPAQETQYF; v_call: TRBV27; d_call: -; j_call: TRBJ2-5; clone_size: -
cdr3_nt: TGTGCCAGCAGGAAACAACGACAGAGTAGCAATCAGCCCCAGCATTTT; cdr3_aa: CASRKQRQSSNQPQHF; v_call: TRBV5-6; d_call: -; j_call: TRBJ1-5; clone_size: -
cdr3_nt: TGTGCCTGGAGGCAGGGTGGCGCTGAAGCTTTCTTT; cdr3_aa: CAWRQGGAEAFF; v_call: TRBV30; d_call: -; j_call: TRBJ1-1; clone_size: few
cdr3_nt: TGCAGCGTTGTTGTCGGCACCTACGAGCAGTACTTC; cdr3_aa: CSVVVGTYEQYF; v_call: TRBV29-1; d_call: -; j_call: TRBJ2-7; clone_size: -
cdr3_nt: TGTGCCAGCAGCTCGGACAGTAGTGGCTACACCTTC; cdr3_aa: CASSSDSSGYTF; v_call: TRBV7-2; d_call: -; j_call: TRBJ1-2; clone_size: -
cdr3_nt: TGTGCCAGCGTACGAGCGGCCCTGGGAAACACTGAAGCTTTCTTT; cdr3_aa: CASVRAALGNTEAFF; v_call: TRBV2; d_call: -; j_call: TRBJ1-1; clone_size: -
cdr3_nt: TGTGCCAGCTCATCCTCGGTTGAAGCTTTCTTT; cdr3_aa: CASSSSVEAFF; v_call: TRBV18; d_call: -; j_call: TRBJ1-1; clone_size: -
cdr3_nt: TGTGCCAGCAGGATCGAACTAGCGGGCTCCTACAATGAGCAGTTCTTC; cdr3_aa: CASRIELAGSYNEQFF; v_call: TRBV27; d_call: TRBD2; j_call: TRBJ2-1; clone_size: -